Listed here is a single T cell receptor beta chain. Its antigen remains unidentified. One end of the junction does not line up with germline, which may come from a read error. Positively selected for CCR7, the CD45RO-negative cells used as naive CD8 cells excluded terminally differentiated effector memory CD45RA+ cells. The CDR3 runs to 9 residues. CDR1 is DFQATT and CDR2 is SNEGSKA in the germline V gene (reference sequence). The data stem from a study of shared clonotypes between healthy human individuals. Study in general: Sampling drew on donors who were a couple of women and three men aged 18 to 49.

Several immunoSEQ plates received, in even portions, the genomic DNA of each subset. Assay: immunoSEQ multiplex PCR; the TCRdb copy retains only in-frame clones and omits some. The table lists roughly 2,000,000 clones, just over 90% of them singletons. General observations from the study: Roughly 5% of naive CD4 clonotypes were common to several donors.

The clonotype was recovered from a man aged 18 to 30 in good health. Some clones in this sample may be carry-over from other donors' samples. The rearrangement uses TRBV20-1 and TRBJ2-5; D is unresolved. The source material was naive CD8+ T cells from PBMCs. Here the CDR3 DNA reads TGCAGTGCGAGAGAGACCCAGTACTTC. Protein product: CSARETQYF.